This TCR beta chain came from a study of PD-L1 blockade in urothelial cancer. Study information: Prior chemotherapy in patients spanned 0 to 3 regimens.

V shed 1 base, J shed 0 bases, and the junction held 0 bases outside the gene matches. Germline CDR1 and CDR2: MNHNS and SASEGT. The CDR3 contains 16 residues. This clone was observed a handful of times. The sample's time point: pretreatment peripheral blood. Data came from immunoSEQ multiplex PCR; TCRdb stores just in-frame clones and leaves some out. The sample holds tens of thousands of clones, around nine tenths seen once. The chain carries TRBV6-1 and TRBJ2-1, with 10 positions matching TRBD2. The clonotype was recovered from an older woman with urothelial cancer. The input for sequencing was PBMCs, taken around atezolizumab (anti-PD-L1) treatment. CDR3 region: CASSEVAGGSYNEQFF. The CDR3 nucleotides are TGTGCCAGCAGTGAAGTAGCGGGGGGCTCCTACAATGAGCAGTTCTTC.